This T cell receptor beta chain was sequenced for a study of shared clonotypes between healthy human individuals. With respect to this clone: Its target is not known. The same CDR3 arises from other DNA sequences in this sample as well.

Several immunoSEQ plates held equal portions of the genomic DNA taken from each subset. Sequencing used immunoSEQ multiplex PCR; TCRdb keeps in-frame clones, though not all of them. The sample lists more than 2,000,000 clones, around 90% seen once, with under 0.15% in the top ten. Germline-derived CDR1 and CDR2 are SEHNR and FQNEAQ (reference sequence). The CDR3 extends over 13 amino acids. Trimming removed 4 bases at V and 2 bases at J, with 8 bases between. A CD45RA+ naive subset and a CD45RA-negative memory subset were split from CD4+ cells. Study-level findings and limits: Specimens sampled were limited to blood, with tissue repertoires likely differing.

This sequence was found in a man in his late teens or twenties in good health. Sequencing input: naive CD4+ T cells sorted from blood. The subset: CD45RA+ positively selected. J is TRBJ1-1 and V is TRBV7-9; D gene uncertain. CDR3 in amino acids: CASSSRVNTEAFF. The DNA for the CDR3 is TGTGCCAGCAGCTCAAGGGTAAACACTGAAGCTTTCTTT.